A selection of T cell receptor beta chains follows, all from one sample in a study of blood T cell repertoires in COVID-19. Sequencing was performed with immunoSEQ multiplex PCR; in TCRdb, only in-frame clones are kept and a portion is missing. The table has tens of thousands of clones, around 90% seen once. Sequenced input: peripheral blood. Source of these receptors: a human donor with active COVID-19. The donor label of this sample is uncertain. Each CDR3 is given with its conserved first and last residue. The order of the fields is clone size, J gene, D gene, V gene, CDR3 DNA, CDR3 protein. The D gene is left open where the match is weak. Clone size is not always given. Where it is, it says once, few, many or a class for expanded clones.

>.|TRBJ1-2|TRBD1|TRBV6-5
TGTGCCAGCAGGGACAGGGTCCGAGGCTACACCTTC
CASRDRVRGYTF
>few|TRBJ1-2|.|TRBV4-3
TGCGCCAGCAGCCAAGTGGGGCCTAACTATGGCTACACCTTC
CASSQVGPNYGYTF
>.|TRBJ1-4|TRBD1|TRBV12-3/TRBV12-4
TGTGCCAGCAGTACAGGGGTTGAAAAACTGTTTTTT
CASSTGVEKLFF
>.|TRBJ1-1|TRBD1|TRBV5-1
TGCGCCAGCAGCTCAGGACAGGAGAACACTGAAGCTTTCTTT
CASSSGQENTEAFF
>.|TRBJ2-7|.|TRBV28
TGTGCCACCCAGGGGACCTACGAGCAGTACTTC
CATQGTYEQYF
>.|TRBJ1-6|TRBD1|TRBV7-9
TGTGCCAGCAGCTTGACCGGGACAGGGGTTTTTAGTTCACCCCTCCACTTT
CASSLTGTGVFSSPLHF
>.|TRBJ2-3|.|TRBV6-5
TGTGCCTCCAGGGGCCAGAACACAGATACGCAGTATTTT
CASRGQNTDTQYF
>.|TRBJ1-3|.|TRBV18
TGTGCCAGCTCACCATATTCAGGGTTCTCTGGAAACACCATATATTTT
CASSPYSGFSGNTIYF
>.|TRBJ2-7|.|TRBV3-1/TRBV3-2
TGTGCCAGCAGTCCTACCGCCGACACCACTTACGAGCAGTACTTC
CASSPTADTTYEQYF
>few|TRBJ2-7|.|TRBV18
TGTGCCAGCTCACCCACCTACGAGCAGTACTTC
CASSPTYEQYF
>.|TRBJ1-5|TRBD1|TRBV24-1
TGTGCCACCCAACAGGGGATGAGTCAGCCCCAGCATTTT
CATQQGMSQPQHF
>.|TRBJ1-1|TRBD1|TRBV28
TGTGCCAGCAGTACCGGACAGGGAGGGGGTTTTAACACTGAAGCTTTCTTT
CASSTGQGGGFNTEAFF
>.|TRBJ2-2|.|TRBV15
TGTGCCACCAGCAGAGTAATTGGGCAGCCCCCCGGGGAGCTGTTTTTT
CATSRVIGQPPGELFF
>once|TRBJ2-1|TRBD1|TRBV2
TGTGCCAGCAGTGAAAGGACAGGGGGACTGGATGAGCAGTTCTTC
CASSERTGGLDEQFF
>.|TRBJ2-2|TRBD1|TRBV4-1
TGCGCCAGCAGCCGCCGGGGGGACAGGGGGAACACCGGGGAGCTGTTTTTT
CASSRRGDRGNTGELFF
>.|TRBJ2-5|TRBD2|TRBV5-1
TGCGCCAGCAGCTTGGGGGGTACTAGCGGGAGCTACCAAGAGACCCAGTACTTC
CASSLGGTSGSYQETQYF
>.|TRBJ2-7|.|TRBV7-9
TGTGCCAGCAGCTTAGAAACCAGCTACGAGCAGTACTTC
CASSLETSYEQYF
>.|TRBJ1-2|.|TRBV28
TGTGCCAGCAGTTTTCGGCAGGCTAACTATGGCTACACCTTC
CASSFRQANYGYTF
>.|TRBJ2-7|.|TRBV28
TGTGCCAGCACCAAGCGGTTAGGCTCCTACGAGCAGTACTTC
CASTKRLGSYEQYF
>.|TRBJ1-2|TRBD1|TRBV10-3
TGTGCCATCAGTGACACAGGGGGCAACTATGGCTACACCTTC
CAISDTGGNYGYTF
>.|TRBJ2-7|TRBD2|TRBV5-1
TGCGCCAGCACCTCCGGGGGGGAGCAGTACTTC
CASTSGGEQYF
>.|TRBJ2-1|TRBD2|TRBV9
TGTGCCAGCAGCCCCCCTAGCGGGAGGGATAATGAGCAGTTCTTC
CASSPPSGRDNEQFF
>.|TRBJ2-1|TRBD2|TRBV19
TGTGCCAGTAGCCCGAGCGGGATGCTCTACAATGAGCAGTTCTTC
CASSPSGMLYNEQFF
>once|TRBJ1-4|.|TRBV9
TGTGCCAGCAGCGCCCGGCGGGGGGGACCTGAAAAACTGTTTTTT
CASSARRGGPEKLFF
>.|TRBJ1-3|.|TRBV24-1
TGTGCCACCCAGGGGAATCGGAACACCATATATTTT
CATQGNRNTIYF
>.|TRBJ2-5|TRBD1|TRBV7-9
TGTGCCAGCAGCTTAGGGAAAATACAGACAGGGGACCAAGAGACCCAGTACTTC
CASSLGKIQTGDQETQYF
>.|TRBJ1-2|.|TRBV20-1
TGCAGTGCTAGTCGCAGGGAAGATGGCTACACCTTC
CSASRREDGYTF
>.|TRBJ1-1|.|TRBV7-6
TGTGCCAGCAGCTTATCAGGGGATGAAGCTTTCTTT
CASSLSGDEAFF
>.|TRBJ2-3|TRBD2|TRBV19
TGTGCCAGTAGTATCGGGTTTGAACTAGCGGGAGGGTGGGCAGATACGCAGTATTTT
CASSIGFELAGGWADTQYF
>.|TRBJ1-5|.|TRBV24-1
TGTGCCACCAGTCAGGGGTCGGCCGGAAATCAGCCCCAGCATTTT
CATSQGSAGNQPQHF
>.|TRBJ2-1|.|TRBV7-9
TGTGCCAGCAACACCAATCGGGAGACCCCCTACAATGAGCAGTTCTTC
CASNTNRETPYNEQFF
>.|TRBJ2-5|.|TRBV10-3
TGTGCCATCAGGGGTGGGCCAGGGGAAGAGACCCAGTACTTC
CAIRGGPGEETQYF
>few|TRBJ1-5|.|TRBV7-9
TGTGCCAGTCAACAGGGTACTGGCAATCAGCCCCAGCATTTT
CASQQGTGNQPQHF
>once|TRBJ1-2|.|TRBV3-1/TRBV3-2
TGTGCCAGCAGCCGGACAGCCTACTACACCTTC
CASSRTAYYTF
>.|TRBJ1-2|.|TRBV28
TGTGCCAGCAGCCCCACTAACTATGGCTACACCTTC
CASSPTNYGYTF
>.|TRBJ1-5|.|TRBV5-1
TGCGCCAGCAGCTTGGACAGCTATAGCAATCAGCCCCAGCATTTT
CASSLDSYSNQPQHF
>.|TRBJ2-1|TRBD1|TRBV2
TGTGCCAGCAGTGAAGCGCAGACAGGGGGGTTCTTC
CASSEAQTGGFF
>.|TRBJ2-7|.|TRBV6-5
TGTGCCAGCAGTTACTTTCCGCCGAGCTCCTACGAGCAGTACTTC
CASSYFPPSSYEQYF
>once|TRBJ2-5|TRBD1|TRBV4-2
TGTGCCAGCAGCCAGGAACACAGGGGTGGGGAGACCCAGTACTTC
CASSQEHRGGETQYF
>.|TRBJ2-1|TRBD2|TRBV5-1
TGCGCCAGCAGCTTGGCCCTGACTAGCTCCAACAATGAGCAGTTCTTC
CASSLALTSSNNEQFF
>.|TRBJ2-1|.|TRBV28
TGTGCCAGCAGTTTTATAGGGGGTAGCAATGAGCAGTTCTTC
CASSFIGGSNEQFF
>.|TRBJ2-6|.|TRBV6-5
TGTGCCAGCAGACATCCGATGGCTGGGGCCAACGTCCTGACTTTC
CASRHPMAGANVLTF
>.|TRBJ2-2|.|TRBV7-9
TGTGCCAGCAGCTTAGGTGATAGCGGACCGAACACCGGGGAGCTGTTTTTT
CASSLGDSGPNTGELFF
>.|TRBJ2-1|TRBD2|TRBV28
TGTGCCAGCAGTTCTAGCGGGGTCTTATACAATGAGCAGTTCTTC
CASSSSGVLYNEQFF
>.|TRBJ1-6|.|TRBV21-1
TGTGCCAGCAGCAAAGCCCGGAGCTCCTATAATTCACCCCTCCACTTT
CASSKARSSYNSPLHF